The clone carrying this TCR beta chain was counted between two and nine times. This sample is part of a study of blood T cell repertoires in COVID-19. Study background: Some COVID-19 samples were acute and others convalescent; all came from the United States, Italy and Spain.

Per the original methods: Amplification of reference gene primers was used by the study to estimate nucleated cell counts. Profiled with immunoSEQ multiplex PCR; TCRdb holds only in-frame clones, not every one. For V, J and clone size, that table is used; D and trimming come from the DNA. The repertoire holds some 100,000 clones, with approximately 78% as singletons. The TCR originated in a man aged 45-65 years with active or convalescent COVID-19. Sequencing used peripheral blood.

As DNA, the CDR3 is TGTGCCATCAGTGAGCTAGGGGGCTTCGCTAATTCACCCCTCCACTTT. Its protein is CAISELGGFANSPLHF. The rearrangement links TRBV10-3 to TRBJ1-6, with 7 nucleotides matching TRBD1. Germline-derived CDR1 and CDR2 are ENHRY and SYGVKD. The CDR3 has 16 amino acids. Trimming removed 2 bases from V and 6 bases from J; junction bases left unmatched: 7.